This TCR beta chain was observed in a study of shared clonotypes between healthy human individuals. The CDR3 consists of 15 residues. CDR1 and CDR2 (germline): LNHDA, SQIVND (reference sequence). A note on this clone: The junction differs from germline at one of its ends, possibly a read error.

Several immunoSEQ plates held equal portions of the genomic DNA taken from each subset. The method was immunoSEQ multiplex PCR; TCRdb's version includes in-frame clones alone and lacks a portion of them. The table records about a million clones, more than 75% of them present only once. This clonotype was obtained from a man aged 18 to 29 in good health. The sample taken for sequencing was memory CD4+ T cells sorted from blood. Stated subset: CD45RA-negative fraction. J is TRBJ1-4 and V is TRBV19; D is perhaps TRBD1 (5 bases). CDR3 nucleotides: TGTGCCAGGAGTAGACCCCTGGGACCTTTCGAAAAACTGTTTTTT. Its protein is CARSRPLGPFEKLFF.